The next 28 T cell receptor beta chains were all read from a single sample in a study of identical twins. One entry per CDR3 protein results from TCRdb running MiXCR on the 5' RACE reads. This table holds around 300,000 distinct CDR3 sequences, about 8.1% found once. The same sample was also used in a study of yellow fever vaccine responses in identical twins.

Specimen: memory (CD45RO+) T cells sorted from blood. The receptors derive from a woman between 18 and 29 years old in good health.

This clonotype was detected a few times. In DNA, the CDR3 is TGCAGTGCTCTCCCTCCAGGGGGAACTGAAGCTTTCTTT. Its protein is CSALPPGGTEAFF. J is TRBJ1-1 and V is TRBV20-1, with TRBD1 matching 7 bases. CDR3 length: 13 residues. With 5 bases clipped from V and 5 bases from J, the junction kept 8 bases outside the gene matches. Germline V gene data show CDR1 as DFQATT and CDR2 as SNEGSKA (reference sequence).

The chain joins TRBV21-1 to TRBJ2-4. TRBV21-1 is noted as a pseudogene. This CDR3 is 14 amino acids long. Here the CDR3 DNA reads TGTGCCAGCGTTCGCTTGAAAATGGGCTGCCTTGCGGTCTTC. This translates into CASVRLKMGCLAVF.

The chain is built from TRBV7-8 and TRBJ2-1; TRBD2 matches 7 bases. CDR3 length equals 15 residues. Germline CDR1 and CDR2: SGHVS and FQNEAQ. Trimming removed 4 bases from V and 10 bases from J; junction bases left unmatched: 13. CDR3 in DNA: TGTGCCAGCAGCTCCGGGCGCGGGGGAACAAGGGAGCAGTTCTTC. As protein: CASSSGRGGTREQFF.

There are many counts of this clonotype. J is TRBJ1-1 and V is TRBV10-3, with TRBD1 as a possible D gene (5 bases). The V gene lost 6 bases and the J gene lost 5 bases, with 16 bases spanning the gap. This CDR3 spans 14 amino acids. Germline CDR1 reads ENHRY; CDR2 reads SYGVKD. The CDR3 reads CAIRGTVIPTEAFF. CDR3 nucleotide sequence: TGTGCCATCAGGGGGACCGTAATACCGACTGAAGCTTTCTTT.

This CDR3 reads CASSHLSRDDEQFF. The CDR3 DNA follows: TGTGCCAGCAGCCACCTCTCCAGGGACGATGAGCAGTTCTTC. This sequence joins TRBV14 and TRBJ2-1; D is possibly TRBD1 or TRBD2 (5 bases each). This CDR3 spans 14 amino acids. Trimming took off 3 bases at V and 8 bases at J, with 14 bases between the two ends. Germline-derived CDR1 and CDR2 are SGHDN and FVKESK.

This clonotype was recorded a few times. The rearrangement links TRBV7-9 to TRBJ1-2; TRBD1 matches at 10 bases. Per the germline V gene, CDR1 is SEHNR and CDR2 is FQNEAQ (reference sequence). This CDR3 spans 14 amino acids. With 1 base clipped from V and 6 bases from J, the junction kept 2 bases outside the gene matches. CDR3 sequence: CASSLGGTGDGYTF. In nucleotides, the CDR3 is TGTGCCAGCAGCTTAGGCGGGACAGGGGATGGCTACACCTTC.

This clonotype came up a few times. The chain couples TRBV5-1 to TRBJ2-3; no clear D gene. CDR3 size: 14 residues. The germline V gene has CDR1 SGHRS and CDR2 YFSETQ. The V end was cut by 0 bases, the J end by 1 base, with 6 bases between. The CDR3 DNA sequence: TGCGCCAGCAGCTTGGTACGTGGCACAGATACGCAGTATTTT. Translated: CASSLVRGTDTQYF.

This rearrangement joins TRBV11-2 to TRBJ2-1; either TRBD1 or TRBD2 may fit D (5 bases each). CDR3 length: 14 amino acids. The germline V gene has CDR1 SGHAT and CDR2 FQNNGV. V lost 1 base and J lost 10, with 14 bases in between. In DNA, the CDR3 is TGTGCCAGCAGCTTAGGACGGGTGGGGGTCGAGCAGTTCTTC. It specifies CASSLGRVGVEQFF.

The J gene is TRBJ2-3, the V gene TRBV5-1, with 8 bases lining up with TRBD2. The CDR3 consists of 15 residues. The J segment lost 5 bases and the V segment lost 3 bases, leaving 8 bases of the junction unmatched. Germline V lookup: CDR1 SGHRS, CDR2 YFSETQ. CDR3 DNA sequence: TGCGCCAGCAGCTCCACTAGCGGCTGGCGAGATACGCAGTATTTT. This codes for CASSSTSGWRDTQYF. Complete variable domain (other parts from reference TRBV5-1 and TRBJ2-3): KAGVTQTPRYLIKTRGQQVTLSCSPISGHRSVSWYQQTPGQGLQFLFEYFSETQRNKGNFPGRFSGRQFSNSRSEMNVSTLELGDSALYLCASSSTSGWRDTQYFGPGTRLTVL.

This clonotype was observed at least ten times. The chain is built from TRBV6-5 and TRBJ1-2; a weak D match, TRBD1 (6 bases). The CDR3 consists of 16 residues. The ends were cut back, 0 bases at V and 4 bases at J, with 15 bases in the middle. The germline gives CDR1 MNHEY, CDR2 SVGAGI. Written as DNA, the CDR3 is TGTGCCAGCAGTTACTCGGGTGGGGGCGCCTCCTATGGCTACACCTTC. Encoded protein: CASSYSGGGASYGYTF.

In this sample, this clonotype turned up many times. DNA of the CDR3: TGTGCCATCAGTGAGGGCAGGTCAAGTGAGCAGTACTTC. As protein: CAISEGRSSEQYF. V and J are TRBV10-3 and TRBJ2-7, with unresolved D. CDR1 and CDR2 (germline): ENHRY, SYGVKD. The CDR3 is 13 residues long. The ends were cut back, 2 bases at V and 7 bases at J, with 12 bases in the middle.

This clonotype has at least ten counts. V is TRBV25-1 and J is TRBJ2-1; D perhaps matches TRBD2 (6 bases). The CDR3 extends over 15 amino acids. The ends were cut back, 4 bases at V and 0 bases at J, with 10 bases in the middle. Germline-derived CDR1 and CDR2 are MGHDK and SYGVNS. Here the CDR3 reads CASSGGAGSYNEQFF. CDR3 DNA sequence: TGTGCCAGCAGTGGCGGGGCCGGCTCCTACAATGAGCAGTTCTTC.

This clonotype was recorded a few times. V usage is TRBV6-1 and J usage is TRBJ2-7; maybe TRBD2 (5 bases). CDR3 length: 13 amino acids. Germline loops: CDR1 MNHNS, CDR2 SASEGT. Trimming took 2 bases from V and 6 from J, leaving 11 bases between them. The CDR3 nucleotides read TGTGCCAGCAGTGAAATTGGGAGCCGCGAGCAGTACGTC. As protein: CASSEIGSREQYV.

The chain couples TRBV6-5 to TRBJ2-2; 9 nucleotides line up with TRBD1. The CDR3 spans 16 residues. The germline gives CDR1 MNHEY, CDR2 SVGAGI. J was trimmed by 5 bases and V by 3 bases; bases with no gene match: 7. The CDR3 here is CASSYKTGGKTGELFF. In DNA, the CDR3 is TGTGCCAGCAGTTATAAAACAGGGGGCAAAACCGGGGAGCTGTTTTTT.

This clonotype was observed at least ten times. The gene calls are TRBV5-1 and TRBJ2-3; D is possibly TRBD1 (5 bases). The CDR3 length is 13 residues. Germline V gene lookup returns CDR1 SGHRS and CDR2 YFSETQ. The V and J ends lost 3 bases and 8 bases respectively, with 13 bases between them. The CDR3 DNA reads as TGCGCCAGCAGCTCGGACCAAAGGGGTACGCAGTATTTT. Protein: CASSSDQRGTQYF. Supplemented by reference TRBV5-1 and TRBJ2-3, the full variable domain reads KAGVTQTPRYLIKTRGQQVTLSCSPISGHRSVSWYQQTPGQGLQFLFEYFSETQRNKGNFPGRFSGRQFSNSRSEMNVSTLELGDSALYLCASSSDQRGTQYFGPGTRLTVL.

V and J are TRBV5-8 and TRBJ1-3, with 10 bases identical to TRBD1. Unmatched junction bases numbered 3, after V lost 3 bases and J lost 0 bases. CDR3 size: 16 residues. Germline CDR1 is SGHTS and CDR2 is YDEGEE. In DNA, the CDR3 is TGTGCCAGCAGCTGGGGACAGGGGCGCTCTGGAAACACCATATATTTT. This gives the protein CASSWGQGRSGNTIYF.

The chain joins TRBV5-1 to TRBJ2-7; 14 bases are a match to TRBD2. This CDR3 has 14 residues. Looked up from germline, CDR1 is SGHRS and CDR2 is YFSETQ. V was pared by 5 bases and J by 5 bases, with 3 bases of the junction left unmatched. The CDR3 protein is CASRGTSGGHEQYF. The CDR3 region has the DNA TGCGCCAGCAGGGGGACTAGCGGGGGCCACGAGCAGTACTTC.

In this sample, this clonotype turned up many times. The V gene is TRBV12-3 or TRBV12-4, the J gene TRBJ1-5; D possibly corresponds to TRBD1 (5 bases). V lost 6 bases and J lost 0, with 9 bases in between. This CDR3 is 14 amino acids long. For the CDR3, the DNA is TGTGCCAGCAGGACGACAGATAGCAATCAGCCCCAGCATTTT. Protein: CASRTTDSNQPQHF.

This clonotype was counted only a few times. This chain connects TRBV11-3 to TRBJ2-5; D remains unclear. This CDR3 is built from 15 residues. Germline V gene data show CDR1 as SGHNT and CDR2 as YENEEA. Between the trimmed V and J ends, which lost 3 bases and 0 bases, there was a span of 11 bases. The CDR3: CASSLGRRNQETQYF. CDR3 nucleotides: TGTGCCAGCAGCTTGGGCCGACGTAACCAAGAGACCCAGTACTTC.

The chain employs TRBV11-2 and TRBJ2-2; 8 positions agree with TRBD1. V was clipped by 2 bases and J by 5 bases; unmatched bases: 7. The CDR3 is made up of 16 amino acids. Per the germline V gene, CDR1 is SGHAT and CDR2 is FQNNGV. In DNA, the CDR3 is TGTGCCAGCAGCTTATCCGGGAGACAGGGGACCGGGGAGCTGTTTTTT. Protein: CASSLSGRQGTGELFF. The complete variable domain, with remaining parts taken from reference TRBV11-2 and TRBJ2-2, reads EAGVAQSPRYKIIEKRQSVAFWCNPISGHATLYWYQQILGQGPKLLIQFQNNGVVDDSQLPKDRFSAERLKGVDSTLKIQPAKLEDSAVYLCASSLSGRQGTGELFFGEGSRLTVL.

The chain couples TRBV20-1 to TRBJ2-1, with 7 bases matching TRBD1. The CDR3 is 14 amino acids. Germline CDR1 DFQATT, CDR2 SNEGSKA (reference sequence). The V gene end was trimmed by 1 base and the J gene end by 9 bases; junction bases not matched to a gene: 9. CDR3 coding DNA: TGCAGTGCTAGAGGGACAGGAGAGATGGGTGAGCAGTTCTTC. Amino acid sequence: CSARGTGEMGEQFF.

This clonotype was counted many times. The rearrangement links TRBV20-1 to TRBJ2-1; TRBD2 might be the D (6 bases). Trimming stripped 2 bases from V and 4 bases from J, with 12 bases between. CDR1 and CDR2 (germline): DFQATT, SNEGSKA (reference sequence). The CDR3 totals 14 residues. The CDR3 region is CSARSSGPYNEQFF. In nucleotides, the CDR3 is TGCAGTGCTAGATCCAGCGGGCCATACAATGAGCAGTTCTTC.

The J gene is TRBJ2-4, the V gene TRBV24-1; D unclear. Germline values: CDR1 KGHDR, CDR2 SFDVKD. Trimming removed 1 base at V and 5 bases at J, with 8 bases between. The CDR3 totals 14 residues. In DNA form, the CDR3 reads TGTGCCACCAGTGATTTCGCTAACCAAAACATTCAGTACTTC. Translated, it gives CATSDFANQNIQYF.

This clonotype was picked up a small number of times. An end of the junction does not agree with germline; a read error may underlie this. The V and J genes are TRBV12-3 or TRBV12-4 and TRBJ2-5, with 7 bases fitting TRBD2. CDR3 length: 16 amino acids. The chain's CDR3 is CASSLIAAGRGETRYF. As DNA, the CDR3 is TGTGCCAGCAGTTTGATTGCAGCGGGACGTGGAGAGACCCGGTACTTC.

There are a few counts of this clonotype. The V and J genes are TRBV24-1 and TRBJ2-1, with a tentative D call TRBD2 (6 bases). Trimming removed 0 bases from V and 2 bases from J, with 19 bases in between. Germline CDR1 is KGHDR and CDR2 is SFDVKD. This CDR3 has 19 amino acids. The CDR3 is CATSDLPASGLGAYNEQFF. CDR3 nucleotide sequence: TGTGCCACCAGTGATTTGCCCGCTTCGGGACTGGGAGCCTACAATGAGCAGTTCTTC.

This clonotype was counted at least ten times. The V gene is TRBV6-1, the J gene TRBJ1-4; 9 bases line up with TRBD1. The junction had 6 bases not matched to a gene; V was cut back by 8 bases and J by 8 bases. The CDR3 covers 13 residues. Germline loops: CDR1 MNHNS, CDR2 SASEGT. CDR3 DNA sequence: TGTGCCAGCTCCGGGACAGGGCTCGAAAAACTGTTTTTT. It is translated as CASSGTGLEKLFF.

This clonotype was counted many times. The CDR3: CASSQDCGGAGAEYEQYV. Here the CDR3 DNA reads TGTGCCAGCAGCCAAGATTGTGGTGGGGCGGGGGCGGAATACGAGCAGTACGTC. The V gene is TRBV4-2, the J gene TRBJ2-7; tentatively, D is TRBD2 (7 bases). The V gene's germline CDR1 is LGHNA and CDR2 YNFKEQ. CDR3 length: 18 amino acids. V lost 0 bases and J 4 bases, leaving 22 bases between the germline ends.

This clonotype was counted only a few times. Here the CDR3 DNA reads TGCAGCGTTGACAGGTACCAAGAGACCCAGTACTTC. Amino acids: CSVDRYQETQYF. The V and J genes are TRBV29-1 and TRBJ2-5; D call uncertain. Germline values: CDR1 SQVTM, CDR2 ANQGSEA. The CDR3 contains 12 residues. V was trimmed by 3 bases and J by 0 bases, leaving 5 bases between them.